The sequence of this T cell receptor beta chain was determined in a study of T-cell reconstitution after alpha-beta-depleted transplantation in children. Unique molecular identifiers were incorporated when the TCRbeta library was constructed. One entry per CDR3 protein, called by TCRdb with MiXCR from the PCR reads. The table has a few hundred thousand distinct CDR3 sequences, about an eighth seen once; the top ten hold around 4.1%. The CDR3 has 15 amino acids. Trimming at V came to 4 bases and at J to 0 bases, leaving 2 bases not matched to a gene. CDR1 is MNHEY, CDR2 SVGAGI, per germline. This clonotype originated in a human donor who donated a stem cell graft to a child with Fanconi anemia. The chain uses TRBV6-5 and TRBJ2-2, with TRBD2 matching over 7 bases. Sequenced material: PBMCs, taken from the stem cell graft. CDR3 sequence: CASSWSGANTGELFF. The CDR3 DNA reads TGTGCCAGCAGTTGGAGCGGGGCGAACACCGGGGAGCTGTTTTTT.